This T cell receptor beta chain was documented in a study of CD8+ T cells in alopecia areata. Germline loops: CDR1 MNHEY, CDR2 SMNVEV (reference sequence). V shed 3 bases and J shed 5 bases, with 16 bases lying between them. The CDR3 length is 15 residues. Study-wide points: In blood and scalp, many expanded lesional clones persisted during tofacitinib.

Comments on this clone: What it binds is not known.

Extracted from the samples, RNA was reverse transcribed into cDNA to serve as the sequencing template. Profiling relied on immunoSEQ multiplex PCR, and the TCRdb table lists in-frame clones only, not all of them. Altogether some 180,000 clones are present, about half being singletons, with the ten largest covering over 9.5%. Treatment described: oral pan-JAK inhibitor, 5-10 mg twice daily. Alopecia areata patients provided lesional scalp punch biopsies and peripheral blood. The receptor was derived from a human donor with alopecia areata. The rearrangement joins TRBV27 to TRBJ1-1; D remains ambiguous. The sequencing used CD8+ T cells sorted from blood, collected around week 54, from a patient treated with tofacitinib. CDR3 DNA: TGTGCCAGCAGTTTGGCCGGAGGGCGTGGGACTGAAGCTTTCTTT. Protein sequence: CASSLAGGRGTEAFF.